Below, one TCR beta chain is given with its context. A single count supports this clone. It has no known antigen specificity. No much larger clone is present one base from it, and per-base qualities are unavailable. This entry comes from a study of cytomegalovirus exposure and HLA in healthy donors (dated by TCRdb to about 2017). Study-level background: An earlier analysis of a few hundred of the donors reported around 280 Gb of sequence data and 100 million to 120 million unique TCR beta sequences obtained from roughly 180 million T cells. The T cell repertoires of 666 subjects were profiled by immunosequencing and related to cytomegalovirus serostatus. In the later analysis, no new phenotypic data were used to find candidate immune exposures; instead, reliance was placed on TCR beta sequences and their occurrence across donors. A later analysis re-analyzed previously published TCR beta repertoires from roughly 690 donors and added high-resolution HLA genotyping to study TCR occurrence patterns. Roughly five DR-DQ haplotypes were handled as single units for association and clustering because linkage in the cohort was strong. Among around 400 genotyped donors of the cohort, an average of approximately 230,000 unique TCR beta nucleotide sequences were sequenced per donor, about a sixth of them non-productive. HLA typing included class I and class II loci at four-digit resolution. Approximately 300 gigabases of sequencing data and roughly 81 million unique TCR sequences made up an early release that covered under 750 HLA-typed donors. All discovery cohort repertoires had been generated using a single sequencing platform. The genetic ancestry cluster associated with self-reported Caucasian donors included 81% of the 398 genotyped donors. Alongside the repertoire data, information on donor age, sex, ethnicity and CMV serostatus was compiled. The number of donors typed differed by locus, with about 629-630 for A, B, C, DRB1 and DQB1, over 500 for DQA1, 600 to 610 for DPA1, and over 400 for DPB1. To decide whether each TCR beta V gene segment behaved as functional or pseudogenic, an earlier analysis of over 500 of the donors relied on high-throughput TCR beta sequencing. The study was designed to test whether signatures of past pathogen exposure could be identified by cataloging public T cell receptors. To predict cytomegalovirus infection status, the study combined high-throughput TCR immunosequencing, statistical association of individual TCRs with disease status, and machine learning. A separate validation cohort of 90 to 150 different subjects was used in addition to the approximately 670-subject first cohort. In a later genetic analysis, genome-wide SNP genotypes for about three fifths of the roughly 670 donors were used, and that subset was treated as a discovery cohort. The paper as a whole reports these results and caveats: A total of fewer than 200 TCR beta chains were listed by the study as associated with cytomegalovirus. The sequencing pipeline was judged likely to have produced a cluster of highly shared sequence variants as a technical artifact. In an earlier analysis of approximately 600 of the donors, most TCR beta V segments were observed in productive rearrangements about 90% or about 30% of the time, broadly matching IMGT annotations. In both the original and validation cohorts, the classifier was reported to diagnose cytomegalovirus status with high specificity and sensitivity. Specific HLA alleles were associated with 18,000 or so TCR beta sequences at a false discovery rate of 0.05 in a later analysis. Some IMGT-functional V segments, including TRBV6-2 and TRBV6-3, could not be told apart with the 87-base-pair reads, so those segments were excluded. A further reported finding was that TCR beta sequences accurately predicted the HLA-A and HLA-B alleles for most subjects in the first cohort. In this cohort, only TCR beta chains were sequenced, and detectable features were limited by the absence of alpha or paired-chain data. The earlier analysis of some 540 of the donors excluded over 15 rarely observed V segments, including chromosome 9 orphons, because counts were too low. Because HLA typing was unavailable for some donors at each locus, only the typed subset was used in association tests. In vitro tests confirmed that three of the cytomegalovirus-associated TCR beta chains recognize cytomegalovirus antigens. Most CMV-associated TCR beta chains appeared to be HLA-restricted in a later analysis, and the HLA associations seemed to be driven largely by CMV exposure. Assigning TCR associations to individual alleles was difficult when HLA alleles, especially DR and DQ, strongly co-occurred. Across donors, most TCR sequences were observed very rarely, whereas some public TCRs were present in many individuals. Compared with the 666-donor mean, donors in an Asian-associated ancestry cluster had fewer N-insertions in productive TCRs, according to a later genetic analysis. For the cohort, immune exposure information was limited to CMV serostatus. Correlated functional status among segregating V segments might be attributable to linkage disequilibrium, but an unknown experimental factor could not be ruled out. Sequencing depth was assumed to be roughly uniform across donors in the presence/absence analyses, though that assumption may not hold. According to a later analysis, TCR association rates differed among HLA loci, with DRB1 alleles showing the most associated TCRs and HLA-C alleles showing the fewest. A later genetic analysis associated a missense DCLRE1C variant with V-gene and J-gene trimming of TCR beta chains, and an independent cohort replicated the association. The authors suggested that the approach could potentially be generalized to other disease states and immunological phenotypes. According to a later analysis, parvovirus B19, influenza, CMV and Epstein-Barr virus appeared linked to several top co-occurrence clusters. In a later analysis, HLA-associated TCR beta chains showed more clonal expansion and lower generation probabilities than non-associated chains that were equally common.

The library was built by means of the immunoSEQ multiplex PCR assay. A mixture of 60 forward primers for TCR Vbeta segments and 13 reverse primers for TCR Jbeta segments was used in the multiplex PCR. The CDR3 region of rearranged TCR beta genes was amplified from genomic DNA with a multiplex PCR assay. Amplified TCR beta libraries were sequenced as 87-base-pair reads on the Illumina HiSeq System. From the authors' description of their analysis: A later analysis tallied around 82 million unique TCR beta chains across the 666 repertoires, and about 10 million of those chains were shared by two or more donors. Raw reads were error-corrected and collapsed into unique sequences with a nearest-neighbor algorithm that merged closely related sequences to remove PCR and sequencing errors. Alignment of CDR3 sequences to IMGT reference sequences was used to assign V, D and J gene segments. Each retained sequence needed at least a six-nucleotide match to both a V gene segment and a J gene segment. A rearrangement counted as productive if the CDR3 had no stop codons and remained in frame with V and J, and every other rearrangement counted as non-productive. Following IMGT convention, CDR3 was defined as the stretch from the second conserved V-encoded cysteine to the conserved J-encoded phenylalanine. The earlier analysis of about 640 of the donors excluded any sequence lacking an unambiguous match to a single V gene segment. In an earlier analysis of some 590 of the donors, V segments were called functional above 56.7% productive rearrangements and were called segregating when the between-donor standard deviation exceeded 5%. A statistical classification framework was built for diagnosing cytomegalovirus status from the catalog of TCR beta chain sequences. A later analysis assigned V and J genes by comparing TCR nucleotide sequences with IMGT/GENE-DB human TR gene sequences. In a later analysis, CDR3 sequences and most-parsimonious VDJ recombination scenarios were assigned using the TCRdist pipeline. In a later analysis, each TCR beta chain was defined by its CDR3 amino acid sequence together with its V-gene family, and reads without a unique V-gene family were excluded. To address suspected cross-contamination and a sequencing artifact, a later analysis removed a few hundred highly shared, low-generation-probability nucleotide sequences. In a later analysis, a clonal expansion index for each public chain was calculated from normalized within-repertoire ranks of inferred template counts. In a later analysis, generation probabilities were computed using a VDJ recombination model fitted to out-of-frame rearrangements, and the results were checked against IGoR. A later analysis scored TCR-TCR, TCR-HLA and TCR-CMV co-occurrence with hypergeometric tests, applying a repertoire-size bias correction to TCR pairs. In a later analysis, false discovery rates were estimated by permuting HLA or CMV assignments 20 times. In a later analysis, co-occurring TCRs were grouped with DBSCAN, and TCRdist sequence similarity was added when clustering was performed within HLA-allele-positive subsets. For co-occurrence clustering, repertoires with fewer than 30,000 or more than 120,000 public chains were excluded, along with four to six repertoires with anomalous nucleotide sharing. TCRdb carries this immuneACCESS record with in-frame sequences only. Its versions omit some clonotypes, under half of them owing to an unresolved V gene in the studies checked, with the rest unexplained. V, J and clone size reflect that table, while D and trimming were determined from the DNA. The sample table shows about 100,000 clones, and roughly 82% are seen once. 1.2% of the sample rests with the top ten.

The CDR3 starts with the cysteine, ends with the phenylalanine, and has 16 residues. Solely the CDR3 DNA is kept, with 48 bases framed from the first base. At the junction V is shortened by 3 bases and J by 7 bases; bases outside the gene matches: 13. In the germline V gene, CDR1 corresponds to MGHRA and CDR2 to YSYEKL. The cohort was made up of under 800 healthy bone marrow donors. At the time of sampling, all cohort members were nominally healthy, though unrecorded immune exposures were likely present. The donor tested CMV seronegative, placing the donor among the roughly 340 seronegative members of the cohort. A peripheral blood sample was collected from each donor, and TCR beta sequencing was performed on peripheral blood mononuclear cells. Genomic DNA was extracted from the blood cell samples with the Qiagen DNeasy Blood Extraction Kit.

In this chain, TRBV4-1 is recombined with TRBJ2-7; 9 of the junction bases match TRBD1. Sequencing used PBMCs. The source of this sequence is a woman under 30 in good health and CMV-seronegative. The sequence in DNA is TGCGCCAGCAGCCAGGTTCAGGGACAGGGCAAGCGGGAGCAGTACTTC. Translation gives CASSQVQGQGKREQYF.